The 2 T cell receptor beta chains below all came from one sample that was sequenced in a study of blood T cell repertoires in COVID-19 (dated by TCRdb to 2020 to 2021). Library prep was done by the immunoSEQ multiplex PCR assay. TCRdb stores this immuneACCESS table with in-frame sequences only. Part of the clones is absent; in the studies checked, under half of the shortfall reflects unresolved V genes, and no reason is known for the rest. Here the sample has some 150,000 clones; 80% to 85% occur a single time. The leading ten clones occupy less than 6% of the sample. Material: PBMCs or T cells enriched from blood (not recorded which). Receptors originate from a woman aged 45-60 years who had been exposed to COVID-19.

The gene calls are TRBV6-5 and TRBJ1-2; TRBD1 matches at 9 bases. The CDR3 covers 13 residues. Trimming took 8 bases from V and 7 from J; bases not matched to a gene: 8. Germline V gives CDR1 MNHEY, CDR2 SVGAGI. In DNA form, the CDR3 reads TGTGCCAGCGTGCCGGGACAGGGAGGTGGCTACACCTTC. Amino acid sequence: CASVPGQGGGYTF.

The chain uses TRBV5-1 and TRBJ2-2, with no clear D. CDR3 length equals 12 residues. The germline gives CDR1 SGHRS, CDR2 YFSETQ. The V end was cut by 3 bases, the J end by 4 bases, with 4 bases between. The CDR3 loop is CASSSSTGELFF. For the CDR3, the DNA is TGCGCCAGCAGCTCGAGCACCGGGGAGCTGTTTTTT.